Listed below are T cell receptor beta chains from one sample, sequenced in a study of CD8 T cells in Susac syndrome. TCRdb re-called the immunoSEQ multiplex PCR reads with MiXCR, one entry per CDR3 protein. The table has 80,000 or so distinct CDR3 sequences, 85% to 95% seen once; the top ten hold about 0.52%. Sequenced sample: CD4+ T cells from PBMCs. Receptors were obtained from a human donor with Susac syndrome. The CDR3 runs from the conserved cysteine through the conserved F or W. D genes are given only for firm matches. Part of the rows lack a size; the others show once, few, many or a class for expanded clones.

j_call clone_size d_call v_call cdr3_aa cdr3_nt
TRBJ2-1 - - TRBV24-1 CATSFFFDGTKGQFF TGTGCCACCAGTTTTTTCTTTGACGGGACCAAGGGGCAGTTCTTC
TRBJ1-2 - TRBD1 TRBV5-4 CASSLRGQGNYGYTF TGTGCCAGCAGCTTGCGGGGACAGGGGAACTATGGCTACACCTTC
TRBJ1-1 - - TRBV14 CASSPLGSNTEAFF TGTGCCAGCAGCCCATTGGGGTCGAACACTGAAGCTTTCTTT
TRBJ1-1 - - TRBV7-2 CASSRQENTEAFF TGTGCCAGCAGCCGACAGGAGAACACTGAAGCTTTCTTT
TRBJ2-3 - - TRBV28 CASSFPGGGTDTQYF TGTGCCAGCAGTTTTCCCGGGGGCGGCACAGATACGCAGTATTTT
TRBJ2-7 - - TRBV7-2 CASSLVWGNEQYF TGTGCCAGCAGCTTAGTTTGGGGCAACGAGCAGTACTTC
TRBJ2-5 - TRBD2 TRBV5-6 CASSLTPSGRETQYF TGTGCCAGCAGCCTCACCCCTAGCGGGAGAGAGACCCAGTACTTC
TRBJ2-1 - - TRBV29-1 CSAVRGASYNERFF TGCAGCGCCGTGAGGGGGGCCTCGTACAATGAGCGTTTCTTC
TRBJ2-1 - TRBD2 TRBV19 CASSIASGGIYNEQFF TGTGCCAGTAGTATAGCTAGCGGGGGGATCTACAATGAGCAGTTCTTC
TRBJ2-5 - TRBD1 TRBV6-5 CASSFTGTGGPQETQYF TGTGCCAGCAGTTTCACCGGGACAGGGGGCCCTCAAGAGACCCAGTACTTC
TRBJ2-6 - TRBD1 TRBV5-1 CASLGTAQTSSGANVLTF TGCGCCAGTTTAGGGACAGCTCAAACTAGCTCTGGGGCCAACGTCCTGACTTTC
TRBJ2-1 once TRBD1 TRBV9 CAAPRDRGYNEQFF TGTGCCGCCCCCCGGGACAGGGGCTACAATGAGCAGTTCTTC
TRBJ2-1 - TRBD2 TRBV7-9 CASSFGTSYNEQFF TGTGCCAGCAGCTTTGGGACTAGCTACAATGAGCAGTTCTTC
TRBJ2-3 - - TRBV20-1 CSASLGSDTQYF TGCAGTGCTAGCCTAGGTTCAGATACGCAGTATTTT
TRBJ1-5 - - TRBV28 CASSLSRAFIQPQHF TGTGCCAGCAGTTTGAGCAGGGCTTTTATTCAGCCCCAGCATTTT
TRBJ1-2 - TRBD1 TRBV27 CASSLRQGYGYTF TGTGCCAGCAGTCTCCGACAGGGGTATGGCTACACCTTC
TRBJ2-1 - - TRBV10-3 CAIGFYNEQFF TGTGCCATCGGGTTCTACAATGAGCAGTTCTTC
TRBJ1-2 - - TRBV29-1 CSVNRDGAYGYTF TGCAGCGTTAACCGGGACGGCGCCTATGGCTACACCTTC
TRBJ1-4 - - TRBV12-3/TRBV12-4 CASSSAGAHNEKLFF TGTGCCAGCAGTTCCGCAGGAGCACATAATGAAAAACTGTTTTTT
TRBJ1-2 - - TRBV5-8 CASSFGGYGPDGPGYTF TGTGCCAGCAGCTTTGGGGGCTACGGACCGGACGGTCCTGGCTACACCTTC
TRBJ2-5 - TRBD1 TRBV13 CASSLRQGGETQYF TGTGCCAGCAGCCTAAGACAGGGGGGTGAGACCCAGTACTTC
TRBJ1-2 - - TRBV2 CASSVQGGVGYTF TGTGCCAGCAGCGTACAGGGAGGTGTCGGCTACACCTTC
TRBJ1-5 - - TRBV20-1 CSARTSPNQPQHF TGCAGTGCTAGAACCAGTCCGAATCAGCCCCAGCATTTT
TRBJ2-3 - - TRBV5-1 CASSFDGQLSTDTQYF TGCGCCAGCAGCTTTGACGGACAGCTGAGCACAGATACGCAGTATTTT
TRBJ2-2 - TRBD1 TRBV10-3 CATQGAGSTGELFF TGTGCCACCCAGGGGGCAGGATCGACCGGGGAGCTGTTTTTT
TRBJ2-1 - - TRBV4-2 CASSQGSLAGVDEQFF TGTGCCAGCAGCCAAGGATCCCTAGCTGGGGTCGATGAGCAGTTCTTC
TRBJ2-3 - - TRBV19 CASTPQGRSDTQYF TGTGCCAGTACCCCACAGGGGAGGTCAGATACGCAGTATTTT
TRBJ2-6 - TRBD2 TRBV12-3/TRBV12-4 CASSLLLGGGSGANVLTF TGTGCCAGCAGTCTACTCCTTGGGGGGGGATCTGGGGCCAACGTCCTGACTTTC
TRBJ2-7 - - TRBV20-1 CSASGLPYEQYF TGCAGTGCTAGTGGTCTTCCCTACGAGCAGTACTTC
TRBJ2-5 - TRBD2 TRBV5-1 CASSFTWGGETQYF TGCGCCAGCAGCTTTACCTGGGGGGGAGAGACCCAGTACTTC
TRBJ2-1 - TRBD2 TRBV20-1 CSAPLAGDYNEQFF TGCAGTGCACCCCTAGCGGGGGACTACAATGAGCAGTTCTTC
TRBJ1-1 - - TRBV12-3/TRBV12-4 CASSRFTEAFF TGTGCCAGCAGCCGTTTCACTGAAGCTTTCTTT
TRBJ2-6 few - TRBV6-1 CASSPQGSTGANVLTF TGTGCCAGCAGTCCTCAGGGAAGTACTGGGGCCAACGTCCTGACTTTC
TRBJ2-2 once TRBD2 TRBV24-1 CATSVRGSGSTPGELFF TGTGCCACCAGTGTGCGCGGAAGCGGGAGTACCCCCGGGGAGCTGTTTTTT
TRBJ2-1 - TRBD2 TRBV29-1 CSVEGSGSYEQFF TGCAGCGTTGAAGGTAGCGGGAGCTATGAGCAGTTCTTC
TRBJ2-7 - TRBD2 TRBV27 CASSPWTSGPYEQYF TGTGCCAGCAGTCCTTGGACTAGCGGACCCTACGAGCAGTACTTC
TRBJ2-7 - TRBD1 TRBV29-1 CSVLQWTGGYEQYF TGCAGCGTCCTCCAATGGACAGGGGGTTACGAGCAGTACTTC
TRBJ2-7 - TRBD2 TRBV6-5 CASSYSRPGSGSFLYEQYF TGTGCCAGCAGTTACTCGAGACCCGGTAGCGGGAGTTTTTTGTACGAGCAGTACTTC
TRBJ2-2 - TRBD1 TRBV2 CASRGRGLLTGELFF TGTGCCAGCAGGGGCAGGGGGTTACTAACCGGGGAGCTGTTTTTT
TRBJ2-5 - - TRBV12-3/TRBV12-4 CASCFRETQYF TGTGCCAGCTGCTTCCGAGAGACCCAGTACTTC
TRBJ2-1 - TRBD1 TRBV24-1 CATSAPGQSYNEQFF TGTGCCACCAGTGCCCCGGGACAGAGTTACAATGAGCAGTTCTTC
TRBJ1-6 - TRBD1 TRBV6-5 CASSYSPPRQGSSPLHF TGTGCCAGCAGTTACTCCCCACCCCGACAGGGTAGTTCACCCCTCCACTTT
TRBJ2-7 once - TRBV7-2 CASSLPDTYEQYF TGTGCCAGCAGCTTACCGGACACCTACGAGCAGTACTTC
TRBJ1-2 - - TRBV18 CASSPPGGDTVGGYTF TGTGCCAGCTCACCACCTGGGGGGGACACCGTTGGAGGCTACACCTTC
TRBJ2-2 - - TRBV18 CASSPPATGAAGELFF TGTGCCAGCTCACCACCGGCGACGGGAGCGGCCGGGGAGCTGTTTTTT
TRBJ2-3 - TRBD2 TRBV6-2/TRBV6-3 CASSRLAGSSITDTQYF TGTGCCAGCAGCCGACTAGCGGGCTCATCCATCACAGATACGCAGTATTTT
TRBJ1-5 - - TRBV12-3/TRBV12-4 CASSLVSENQPQHF TGTGCCAGCAGTTTAGTTTCGGAGAATCAGCCCCAGCATTTT
TRBJ1-2 - - TRBV5-4 CASTLGGTNYGYTF TGTGCCAGCACCTTAGGAGGGACTAACTATGGCTACACCTTC
TRBJ2-3 - - TRBV27 CASSLGLRTDTQYF TGTGCCAGCAGTTTAGGACTCCGCACAGATACGCAGTATTTT
TRBJ2-7 - TRBD2 TRBV2 CASVSGQTYEQYF TGTGCCAGCGTTAGCGGGCAAACCTACGAGCAGTACTTC
TRBJ2-1 - - TRBV28 CASRVAVGEQFF TGTGCCAGCAGAGTAGCGGTCGGTGAGCAGTTCTTC
TRBJ2-3 - TRBD2 TRBV27 CASSRLDGRAADTQYF TGTGCCAGCAGTAGGCTTGACGGGAGGGCCGCAGATACGCAGTATTTT
TRBJ2-7 - - TRBV7-3 CASSLMPGTPYEQYF TGTGCCAGCAGCTTAATGCCCGGGACCCCCTACGAGCAGTACTTC
TRBJ1-4 - TRBD1 TRBV10-3 CAIRAQGYEKLFF TGTGCCATCAGGGCACAGGGGTATGAAAAACTGTTTTTT
TRBJ2-1 - TRBD2 TRBV24-1 CATSQGTSGMLTYNEQFF TGTGCCACCAGTCAGGGGACTAGCGGGATGTTAACCTACAATGAGCAGTTCTTC